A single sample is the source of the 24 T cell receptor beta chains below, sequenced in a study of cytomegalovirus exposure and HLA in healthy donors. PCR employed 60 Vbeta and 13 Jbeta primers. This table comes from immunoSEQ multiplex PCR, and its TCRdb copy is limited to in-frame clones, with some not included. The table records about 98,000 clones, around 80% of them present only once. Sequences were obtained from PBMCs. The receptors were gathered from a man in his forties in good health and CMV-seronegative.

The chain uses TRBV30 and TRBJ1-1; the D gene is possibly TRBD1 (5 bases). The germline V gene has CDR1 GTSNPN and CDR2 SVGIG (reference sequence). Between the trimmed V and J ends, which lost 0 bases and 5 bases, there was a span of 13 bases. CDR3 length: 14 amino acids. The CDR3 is CAWSVLQGVTEAFF. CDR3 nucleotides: TGTGCCTGGAGTGTACTTCAGGGTGTGACTGAAGCTTTCTTT.

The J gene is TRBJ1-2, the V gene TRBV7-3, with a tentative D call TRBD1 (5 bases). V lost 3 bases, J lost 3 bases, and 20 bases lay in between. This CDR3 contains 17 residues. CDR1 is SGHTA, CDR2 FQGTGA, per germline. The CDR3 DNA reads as TGTGCCAGCAGCTTTCTCGGTGGGGGAGGGCCACACTATGGCTACACCTTC. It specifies CASSFLGGGGPHYGYTF.

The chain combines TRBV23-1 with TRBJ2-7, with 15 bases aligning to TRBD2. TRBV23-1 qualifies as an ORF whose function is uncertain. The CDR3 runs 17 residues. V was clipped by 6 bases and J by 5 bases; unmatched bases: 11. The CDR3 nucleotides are TGCGCCAGCAGCTGTAAGGGACTAGCGGGGGGCCCAAACGAGCAGTACTTC. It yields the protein CASSCKGLAGGPNEQYF.

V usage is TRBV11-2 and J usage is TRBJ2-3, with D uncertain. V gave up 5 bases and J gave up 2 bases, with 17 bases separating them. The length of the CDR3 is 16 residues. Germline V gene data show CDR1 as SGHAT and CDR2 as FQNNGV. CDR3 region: CASSAYDDTPTDTQYF. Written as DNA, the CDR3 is TGTGCCAGCAGCGCCTATGACGACACACCCACAGATACGCAGTATTTT.

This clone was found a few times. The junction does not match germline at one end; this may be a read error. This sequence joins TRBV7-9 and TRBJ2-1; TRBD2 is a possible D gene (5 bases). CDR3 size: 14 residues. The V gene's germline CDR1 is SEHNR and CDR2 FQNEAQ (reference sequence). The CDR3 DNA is TGTTCCAGCAGCACTTATGGCGGGTACAATGAGCAGTTCTTC. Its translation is CSSSTYGGYNEQFF.

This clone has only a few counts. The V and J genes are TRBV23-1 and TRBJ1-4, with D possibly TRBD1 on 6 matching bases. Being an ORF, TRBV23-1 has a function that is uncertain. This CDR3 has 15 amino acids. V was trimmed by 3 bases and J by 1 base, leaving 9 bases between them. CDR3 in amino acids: CASSHQDRTNEKLFF. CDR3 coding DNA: TGCGCCAGCAGTCACCAGGACAGAACTAATGAAAAACTGTTTTTT.

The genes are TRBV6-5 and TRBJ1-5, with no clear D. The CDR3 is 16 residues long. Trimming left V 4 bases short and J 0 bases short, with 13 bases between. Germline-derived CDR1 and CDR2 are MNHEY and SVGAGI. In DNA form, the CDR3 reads TGTGCCAGCAGTTTTGGTTCCTTCGGTAGCAATCAGCCCCAGCATTTT. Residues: CASSFGSFGSNQPQHF.

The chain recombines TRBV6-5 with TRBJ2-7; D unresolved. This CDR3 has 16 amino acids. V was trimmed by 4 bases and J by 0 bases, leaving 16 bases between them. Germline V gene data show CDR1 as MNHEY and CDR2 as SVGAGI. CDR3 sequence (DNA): TGTGCCAGCAGTTTGTGGGCCGAAGCAAACTCCTACGAGCAGTACTTC. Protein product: CASSLWAEANSYEQYF.

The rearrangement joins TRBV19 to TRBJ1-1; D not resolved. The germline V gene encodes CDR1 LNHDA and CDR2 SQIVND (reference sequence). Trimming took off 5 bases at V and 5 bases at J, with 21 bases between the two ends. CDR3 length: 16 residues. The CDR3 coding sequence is TGTGCCAGTAGTCCGCTCGCAGCCCGGAGGAGTACTGAAGCTTTCTTT. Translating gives CASSPLAARRSTEAFF. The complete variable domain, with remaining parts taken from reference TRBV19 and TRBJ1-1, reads DGGITQSPKYLFRKEGQNVTLSCEQNLNHDAMYWYRQDPGQGLRLIYYSQIVNDFQKGDIAEGYSVSREKKESFPLTVTSAQKNPTAFYLCASSPLAARRSTEAFFGQGTRLTVV.

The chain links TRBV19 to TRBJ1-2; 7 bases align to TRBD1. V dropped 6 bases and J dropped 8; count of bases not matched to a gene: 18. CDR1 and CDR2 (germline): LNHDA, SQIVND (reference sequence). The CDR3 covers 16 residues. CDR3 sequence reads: CASSGERQGTGEGYTF. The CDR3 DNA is TGTGCCAGTAGCGGGGAGAGACAGGGAACAGGAGAAGGCTACACCTTC.

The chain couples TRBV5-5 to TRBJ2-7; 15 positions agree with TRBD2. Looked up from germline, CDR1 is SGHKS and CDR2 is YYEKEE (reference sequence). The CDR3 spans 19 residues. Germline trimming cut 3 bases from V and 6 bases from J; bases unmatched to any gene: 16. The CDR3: CASSSPGLAGGHGVCEQYF. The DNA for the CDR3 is TGTGCCAGCAGCTCACCGGGACTAGCGGGGGGTCACGGGGTCTGCGAGCAGTACTTC. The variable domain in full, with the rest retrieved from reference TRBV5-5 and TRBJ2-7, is DAGVTQSPTHLIKTRGQQVTLRCSPISGHKSVSWYQQVLGQGPQFIFQYYEKEERGRGNFPDRFSARQFPNYSSELNVNALLLGDSALYLCASSSPGLAGGHGVCEQYFGPGTRLTVT.

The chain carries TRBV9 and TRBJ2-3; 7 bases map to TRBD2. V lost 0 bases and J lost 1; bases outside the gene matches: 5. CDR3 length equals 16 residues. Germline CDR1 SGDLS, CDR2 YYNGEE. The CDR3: CASSVGVGGGTDTQYF. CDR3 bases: TGTGCCAGCAGCGTAGGTGTGGGGGGGGGCACAGATACGCAGTATTTT.

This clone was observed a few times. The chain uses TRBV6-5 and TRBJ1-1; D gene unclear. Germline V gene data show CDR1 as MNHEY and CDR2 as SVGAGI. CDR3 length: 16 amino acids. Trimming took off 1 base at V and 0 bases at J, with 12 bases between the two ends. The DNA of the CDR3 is TGTGCCAGCAGTTACTACGGTTCTTCGGTGAACACTGAAGCTTTCTTT. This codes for CASSYYGSSVNTEAFF.

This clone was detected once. The CDR3 DNA reads TGTGCCAGCTCACCCCCGACAGGGTCGAACACTGAAGCTTTCTTT. It codes for CASSPPTGSNTEAFF. The chain has TRBV18 and TRBJ1-1; 7 bases match TRBD1. This CDR3 contains 15 residues. J gave up 1 base and V 3 bases, and 5 bases lay outside the gene matches. Germline V gene sequence: CDR1 KGHSH, CDR2 LQKENI.

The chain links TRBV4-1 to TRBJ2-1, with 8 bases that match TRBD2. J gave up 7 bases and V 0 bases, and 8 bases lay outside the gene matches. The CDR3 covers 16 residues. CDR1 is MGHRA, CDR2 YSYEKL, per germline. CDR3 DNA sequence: TGCGCCAGCAGCCAAGAGACGGGGGGGGCCGCGAATGAGCAGTTCTTC. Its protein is CASSQETGGAANEQFF.

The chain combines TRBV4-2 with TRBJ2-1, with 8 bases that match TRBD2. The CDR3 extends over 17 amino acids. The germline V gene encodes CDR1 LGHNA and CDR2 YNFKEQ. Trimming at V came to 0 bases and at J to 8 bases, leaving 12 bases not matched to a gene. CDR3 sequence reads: CASSQDVRGGRLDEQFF. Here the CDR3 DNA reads TGTGCCAGCAGCCAAGATGTTCGGGGGGGGAGATTGGATGAGCAGTTCTTC.

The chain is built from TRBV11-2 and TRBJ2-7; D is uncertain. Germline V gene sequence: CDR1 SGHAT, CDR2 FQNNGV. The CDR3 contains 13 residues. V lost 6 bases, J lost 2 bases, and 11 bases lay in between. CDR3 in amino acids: CASSFWQTYEQYF. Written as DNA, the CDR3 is TGTGCCAGCAGTTTCTGGCAGACCTACGAGCAGTACTTC.

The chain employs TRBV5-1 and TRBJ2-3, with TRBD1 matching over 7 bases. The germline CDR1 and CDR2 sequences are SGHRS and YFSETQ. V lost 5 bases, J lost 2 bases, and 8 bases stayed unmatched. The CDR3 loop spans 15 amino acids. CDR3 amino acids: CASSDGDSFTDTQYF. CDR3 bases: TGCGCCAGCAGTGACGGGGACAGCTTCACAGATACGCAGTATTTT.

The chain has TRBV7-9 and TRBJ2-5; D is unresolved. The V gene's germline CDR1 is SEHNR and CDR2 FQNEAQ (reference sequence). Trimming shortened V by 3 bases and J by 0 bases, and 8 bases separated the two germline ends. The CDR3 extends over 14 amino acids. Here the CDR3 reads CASSFLQYQETQYF. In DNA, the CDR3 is TGTGCCAGCAGCTTTCTACAGTACCAAGAGACCCAGTACTTC.

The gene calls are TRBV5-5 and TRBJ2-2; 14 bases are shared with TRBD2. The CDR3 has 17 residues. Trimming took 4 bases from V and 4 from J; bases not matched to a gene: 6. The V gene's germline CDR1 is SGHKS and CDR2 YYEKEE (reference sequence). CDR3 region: CASSLGLAGGGTGELFF. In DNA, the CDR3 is TGTGCCAGCAGCCTCGGACTAGCGGGGGGCGGCACCGGGGAGCTGTTTTTT.

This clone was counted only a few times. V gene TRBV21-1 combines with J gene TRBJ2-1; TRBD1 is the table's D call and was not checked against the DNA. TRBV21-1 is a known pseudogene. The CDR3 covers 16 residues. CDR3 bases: TGTGCCAGCAGCAGCGACAGGTCTCGACGCTACAATGAGCAGTTCTTC. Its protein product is CASSSDRSRRYNEQFF.

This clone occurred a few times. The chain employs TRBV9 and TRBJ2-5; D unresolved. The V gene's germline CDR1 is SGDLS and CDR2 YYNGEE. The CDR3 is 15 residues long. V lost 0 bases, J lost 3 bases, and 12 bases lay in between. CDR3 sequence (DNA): TGTGCCAGCAGCGTAGCTCTTTCCGTAGAAGAGACCCAGTACTTC. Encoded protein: CASSVALSVEETQYF.

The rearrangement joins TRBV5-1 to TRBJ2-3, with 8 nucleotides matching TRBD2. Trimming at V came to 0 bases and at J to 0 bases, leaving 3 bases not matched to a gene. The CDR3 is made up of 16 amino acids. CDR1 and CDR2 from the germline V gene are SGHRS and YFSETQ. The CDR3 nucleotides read TGCGCCAGCAGCTTGGCAGCGGGAGAAAGCACAGATACGCAGTATTTT. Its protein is CASSLAAGESTDTQYF.

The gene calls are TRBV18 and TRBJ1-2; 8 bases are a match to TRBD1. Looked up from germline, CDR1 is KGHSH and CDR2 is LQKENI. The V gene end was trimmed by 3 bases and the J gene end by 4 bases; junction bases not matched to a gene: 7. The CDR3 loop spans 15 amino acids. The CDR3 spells CASSPRGQGFYGYTF. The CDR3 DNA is TGTGCCAGCTCACCCCGCGGACAGGGATTCTATGGCTACACCTTC.